This entry features one T cell receptor (beta chain) sequence. This sample stems from a study of identical twins. A single record per CDR3 protein comes from TCRdb applying MiXCR to the 5' RACE reads. Among hundreds of thousands of distinct CDR3 sequences listed, approximately 13% were seen once. Unmatched junction bases numbered 8, after V lost 5 bases and J lost 6 bases. The CDR3 is 16 residues long. Per the germline V gene, CDR1 is SEHNR and CDR2 is FQNEAQ (reference sequence). These data also formed part of another study, on yellow fever vaccine responses in identical twins.

Material for sequencing was CD8+ T cells sorted from blood. The chain is built from TRBV7-9 and TRBJ2-2; TRBD1 agrees at 11 bases. The clonotype originates from a young woman in good health. Here the CDR3 reads CASSQMDRGQAGELFF. CDR3 bases: TGTGCCAGCAGCCAGATGGACAGGGGGCAGGCCGGGGAGCTGTTTTTT.